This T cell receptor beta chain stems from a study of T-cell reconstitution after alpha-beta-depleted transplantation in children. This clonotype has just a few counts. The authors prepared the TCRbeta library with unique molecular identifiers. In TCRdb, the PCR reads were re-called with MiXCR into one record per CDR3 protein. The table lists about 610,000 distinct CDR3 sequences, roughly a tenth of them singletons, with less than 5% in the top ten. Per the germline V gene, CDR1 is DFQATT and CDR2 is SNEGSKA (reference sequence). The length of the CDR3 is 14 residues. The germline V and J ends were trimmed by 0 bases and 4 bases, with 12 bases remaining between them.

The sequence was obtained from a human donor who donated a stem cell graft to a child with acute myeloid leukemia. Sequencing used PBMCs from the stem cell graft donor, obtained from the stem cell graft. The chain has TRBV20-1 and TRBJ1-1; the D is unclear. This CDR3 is CSARDIWAPTEAFF. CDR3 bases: TGCAGTGCTAGAGATATATGGGCCCCCACTGAAGCTTTCTTT.